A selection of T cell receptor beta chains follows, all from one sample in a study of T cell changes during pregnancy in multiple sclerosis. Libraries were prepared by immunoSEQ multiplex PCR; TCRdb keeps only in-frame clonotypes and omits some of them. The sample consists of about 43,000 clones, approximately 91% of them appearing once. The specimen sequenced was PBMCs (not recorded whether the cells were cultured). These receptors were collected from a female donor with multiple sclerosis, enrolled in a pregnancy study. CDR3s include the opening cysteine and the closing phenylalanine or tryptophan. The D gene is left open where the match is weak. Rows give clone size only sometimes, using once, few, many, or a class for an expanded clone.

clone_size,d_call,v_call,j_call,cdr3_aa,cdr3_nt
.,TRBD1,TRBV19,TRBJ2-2,CASSKTGTGNTGELFF,TGTGCCAGCTCTAAAACCGGGACAGGGAACACCGGGGAGCTGTTTTTT
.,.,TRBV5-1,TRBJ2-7,CASSPGTVSSYEQYF,TGCGCCAGCAGCCCCGGGACTGTGAGCTCCTACGAGCAGTACTTC
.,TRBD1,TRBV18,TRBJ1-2,CASSPPYDRAQGYTF,TGTGCCAGCTCACCACCTTATGACAGGGCGCAGGGCTACACCTTC
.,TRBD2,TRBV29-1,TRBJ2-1,CSVPITGTSDPHEQFF,TGCAGCGTTCCTATTACCGGGACTAGCGATCCCCATGAGCAGTTCTTC
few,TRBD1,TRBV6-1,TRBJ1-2,CASRPGQGYGYTF,TGTGCCAGCAGGCCGGGACAGGGATATGGCTACACCTTC
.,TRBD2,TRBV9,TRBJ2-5,CASSVDGDGRETQYF,TGTGCCAGCAGCGTAGATGGGGACGGGAGGGAGACCCAGTACTTC
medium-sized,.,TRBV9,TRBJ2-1,CASSVYRWEQFF,TGTGCCAGCAGCGTATATCGGTGGGAGCAGTTCTTC
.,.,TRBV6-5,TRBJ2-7,CASATRLAEQYF,TGTGCCAGCGCGACTAGGTTAGCCGAGCAGTACTTC
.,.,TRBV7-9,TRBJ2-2,CASSSQGTGELFF,TGTGCCAGCAGCTCGCAGGGCACCGGGGAGCTGTTTTTT
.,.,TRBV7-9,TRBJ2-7,CASSLVGGGAYEQYF,TGTGCCAGCAGCTTAGTTGGAGGGGGCGCGTACGAGCAGTACTTC
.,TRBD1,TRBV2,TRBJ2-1,CASKWTGVANEQFF,TGTGCCAGCAAGTGGACAGGGGTCGCCAATGAGCAGTTCTTC
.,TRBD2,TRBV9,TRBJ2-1,CASSVVTSGKKNEQFF,TGTGCCAGCAGCGTAGTGACTAGCGGGAAGAAGAATGAGCAGTTCTTC
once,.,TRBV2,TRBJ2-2,CASSEDVGGELFF,TGTGCCAGCAGTGAAGATGTGGGCGGGGAGCTGTTTTTT
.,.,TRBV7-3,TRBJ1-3,CASSLTGGSGNTIYF,TGTGCCAGCAGCTTAACAGGGGGATCTGGAAACACCATATATTTT
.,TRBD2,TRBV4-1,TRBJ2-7,CASSQAGGLNDEQYF,TGCGCCAGCAGCCAAGCGGGAGGGCTGAATGACGAGCAGTACTTC
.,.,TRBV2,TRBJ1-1,CASRGEVVGNTEAFF,TGTGCCAGCAGGGGGGAGGTGGTCGGGAACACTGAAGCTTTCTTT
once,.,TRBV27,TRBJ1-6,CASSLYGYSGAVNSPLHF,TGTGCCAGCAGTTTATACGGGTACTCAGGGGCTGTGAATTCACCCCTCCACTTT
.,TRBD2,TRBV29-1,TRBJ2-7,CSVEGLAGASYEQYF,TGCAGCGTTGAAGGACTAGCGGGGGCCTCCTACGAGCAGTACTTC
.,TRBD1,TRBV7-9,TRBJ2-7,CASSSYRGLDEQYF,TGTGCCAGCAGCTCCTACAGGGGGCTCGACGAGCAGTACTTC
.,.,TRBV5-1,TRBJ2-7,CASSYSDRPNYEQYF,TGCGCCAGCAGCTACTCTGATCGGCCGAACTACGAGCAGTACTTC
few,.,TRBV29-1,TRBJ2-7,CSVELGVAYEQYF,TGCAGCGTTGAATTGGGGGTAGCCTACGAGCAGTACTTC
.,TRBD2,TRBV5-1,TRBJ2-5,CASSSPLTSGAQETQYF,TGCGCCAGCAGTTCTCCTTTGACTAGCGGAGCCCAAGAGACCCAGTACTTC
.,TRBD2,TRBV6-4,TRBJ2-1,CASSELAGNYNEQFF,TGTGCCAGCAGTGAACTAGCGGGGAATTACAATGAGCAGTTCTTC
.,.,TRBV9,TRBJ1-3,CASSVGGLENTIYF,TGTGCCAGCAGCGTAGGGGGACTGGAAAACACCATATATTTT
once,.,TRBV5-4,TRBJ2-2,CASSEGSSGELFF,TGTGCCAGCAGCGAGGGGAGTTCCGGGGAGCTGTTTTTT
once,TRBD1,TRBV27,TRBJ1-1,CASSLGQATEAFF,TGTGCCAGCAGTTTGGGACAGGCCACTGAAGCTTTCTTT
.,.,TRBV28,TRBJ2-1,CASSLPSRNEQFF,TGTGCCAGCAGTTTGCCTAGCAGAAATGAGCAGTTCTTC
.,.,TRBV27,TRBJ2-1,CASGPQGPYNEQFF,TGTGCCAGCGGCCCTCAGGGGCCGTACAATGAGCAGTTCTTC
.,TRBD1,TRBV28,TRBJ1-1,CASSISRGLTEAFF,TGTGCCAGCAGTATATCCAGGGGGCTCACTGAAGCTTTCTTT
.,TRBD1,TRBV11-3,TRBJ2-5,CASSRDRAETQYF,TGTGCCAGCAGCCGAGACAGGGCAGAGACCCAGTACTTC